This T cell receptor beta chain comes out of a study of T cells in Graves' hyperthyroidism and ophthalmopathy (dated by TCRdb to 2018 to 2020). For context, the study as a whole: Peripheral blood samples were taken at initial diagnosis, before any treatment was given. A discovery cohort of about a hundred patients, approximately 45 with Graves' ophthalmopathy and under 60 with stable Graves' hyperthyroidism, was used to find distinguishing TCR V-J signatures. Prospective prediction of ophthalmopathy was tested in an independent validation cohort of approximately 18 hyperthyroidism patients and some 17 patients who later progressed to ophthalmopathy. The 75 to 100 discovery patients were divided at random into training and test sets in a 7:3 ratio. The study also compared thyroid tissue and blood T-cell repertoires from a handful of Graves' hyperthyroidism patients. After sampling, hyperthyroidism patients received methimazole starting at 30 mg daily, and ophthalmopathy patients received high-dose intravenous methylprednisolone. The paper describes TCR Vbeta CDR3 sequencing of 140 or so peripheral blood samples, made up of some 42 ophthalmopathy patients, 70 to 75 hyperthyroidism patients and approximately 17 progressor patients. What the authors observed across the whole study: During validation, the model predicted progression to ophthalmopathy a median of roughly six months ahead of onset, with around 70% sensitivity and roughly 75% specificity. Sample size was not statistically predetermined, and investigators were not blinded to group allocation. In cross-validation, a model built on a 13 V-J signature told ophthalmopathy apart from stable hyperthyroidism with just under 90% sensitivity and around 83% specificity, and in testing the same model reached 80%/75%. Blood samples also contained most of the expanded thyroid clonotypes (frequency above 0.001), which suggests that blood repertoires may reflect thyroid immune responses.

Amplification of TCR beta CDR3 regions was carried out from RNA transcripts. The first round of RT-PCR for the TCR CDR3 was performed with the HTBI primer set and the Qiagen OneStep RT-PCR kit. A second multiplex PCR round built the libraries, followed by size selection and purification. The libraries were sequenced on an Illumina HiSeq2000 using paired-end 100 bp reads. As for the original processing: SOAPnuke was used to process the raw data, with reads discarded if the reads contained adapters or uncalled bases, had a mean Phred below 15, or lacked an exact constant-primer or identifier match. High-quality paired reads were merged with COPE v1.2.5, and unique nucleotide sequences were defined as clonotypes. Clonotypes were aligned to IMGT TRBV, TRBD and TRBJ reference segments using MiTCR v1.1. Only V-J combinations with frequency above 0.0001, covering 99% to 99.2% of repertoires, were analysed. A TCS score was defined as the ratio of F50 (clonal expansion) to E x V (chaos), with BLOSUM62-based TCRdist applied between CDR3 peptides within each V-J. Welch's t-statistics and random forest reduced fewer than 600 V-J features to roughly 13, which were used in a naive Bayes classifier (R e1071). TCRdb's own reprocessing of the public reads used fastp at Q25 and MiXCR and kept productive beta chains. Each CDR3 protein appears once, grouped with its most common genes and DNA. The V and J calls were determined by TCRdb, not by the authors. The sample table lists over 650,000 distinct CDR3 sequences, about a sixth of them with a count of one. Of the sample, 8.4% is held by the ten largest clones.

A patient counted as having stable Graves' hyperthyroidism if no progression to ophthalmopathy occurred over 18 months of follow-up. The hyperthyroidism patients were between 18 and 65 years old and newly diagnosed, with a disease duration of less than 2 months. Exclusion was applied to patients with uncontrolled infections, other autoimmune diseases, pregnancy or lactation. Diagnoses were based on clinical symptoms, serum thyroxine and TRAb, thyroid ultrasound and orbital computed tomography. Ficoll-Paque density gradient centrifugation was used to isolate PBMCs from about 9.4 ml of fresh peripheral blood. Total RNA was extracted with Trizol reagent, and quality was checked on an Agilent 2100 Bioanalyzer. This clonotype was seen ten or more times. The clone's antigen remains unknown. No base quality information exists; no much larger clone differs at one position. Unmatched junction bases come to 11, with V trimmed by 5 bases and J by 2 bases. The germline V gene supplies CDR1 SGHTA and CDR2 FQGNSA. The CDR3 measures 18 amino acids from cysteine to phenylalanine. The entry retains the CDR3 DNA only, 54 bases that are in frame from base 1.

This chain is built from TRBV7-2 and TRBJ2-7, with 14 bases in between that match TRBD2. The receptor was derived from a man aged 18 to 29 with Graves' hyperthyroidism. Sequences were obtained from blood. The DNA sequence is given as TGTGCCAGCAGCCCCCGGGCGGGACTAGCGGGAGAGGCCTACGAGCAGTACTTC. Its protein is CASSPRAGLAGEAYEQYF. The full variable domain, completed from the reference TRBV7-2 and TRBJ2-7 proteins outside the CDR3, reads GAGVSQSPSNKVTEKGKDVELRCDPISGHTALYWYRQSLGQGLEFLIYFQGNSAPDKSGLPSDRFSAERTGGSVSTLTIQRTQQEDSAVYLCASSPRAGLAGEAYEQYFGPGTRLTVT.